This T cell receptor beta chain was recovered during a study of cytotoxic CD8 clonotypes in ibrutinib-treated CLL. About the research overall: Overall, around 25 responses were partial and 2 complete; following median about 70 months, about 15 patients stayed remitted and around twelve progressed. Response samples were taken after a median of around 11 months on treatment, range 6 to 36.

Trimming left V 0 bases short and J 6 bases short, with 6 bases between. CDR1 and CDR2 from the germline V gene are KGHSH and LQKENI. The CDR3 is made up of 13 amino acids. The data were produced by immunoSEQ multiplex PCR, yet TCRdb's version contains in-frame clones alone and is incomplete. In the table there are a few thousand clones, about 70% of which are singletons. Study-level results: Public clonotypes, an uncommon group, contracted or remained stable on treatment. Having risen at ibrutinib response, clonality had fallen back toward baseline by progression.

On this clone itself: As yet, its antigen is unknown.

This material consisted of PBMCs, taken before ibrutinib treatment. This sequence was found in a human donor with chronic lymphocytic leukemia. The rearrangement joins TRBV18 to TRBJ2-1, with D hard to call. CDR3 region: CASSPPGINEQFF. The CDR3 DNA is TGTGCCAGCTCACCACCGGGGATCAATGAGCAGTTCTTC.